This TCR beta chain was found in a study of blood T cell repertoires in COVID-19 (dated by TCRdb to about 2020). In terms of the full investigation: Samples covering the acute and convalescent phases of COVID-19 were provided by collaborators in the United States, Italy and Spain. The sample metadata nearly always contained a de-identified subject ID, COVID-19 status, age in years and sex. Subjects who had been exposed to COVID-19, were actively infected with it, or had recovered from it provided the deeply sampled blood TCRbeta repertoires that made up the dataset. The samples were drawn from two sources: the first 160 participants of the ongoing ImmuneRACE study, and 1,200 or so subjects contributed by 6 global collaborators. The material from the prospective study consisted of cDNA or gDNA derived from T cells, B-cell-depleted T cells, or PBMCs. Where HLA class I and class II types were available, the types were taken from metadata supplied by the sample provider, not from assay-based typing. The repertoires were released in a freely available public database intended as a resource for research on the immune response to SARS-CoV-2.

Results the study describes overall, beyond this receptor: The amount of clinical and demographic metadata varied by source and participant and was provided uncurated.

Whole blood was collected in K2EDTA tubes by collaborating institutions according to the institutions' own protocols. For TCRbeta analysis, collaborators shipped samples as frozen whole blood, isolated PBMCs, or DNA extracted from either of those sample types. Points on this clone: Its antigen is not yet known. The input lacks base qualities; no much larger clone sits a single base away.

Reading the germline V gene gives CDR1 ENHRY and CDR2 SYGVKD. Taken from cysteine to phenylalanine, the CDR3 has 14 residues. Only the CDR3 DNA is retained, 42 bases long and in frame from the first base. The germline ends are 10 bases apart after V is trimmed by 6 bases and J by 0 bases. TCRbeta CDR3 regions were amplified from genomic DNA by means of the immunoSEQ Assay, a bias-controlled multiplex PCR. The authors processed their data as follows. Within the assay, amplification of reference gene primers was used to estimate how many nucleated cells each sample contained. To quantify the absolute abundance of each unique TCRbeta CDR3 rearrangement, sequence reads were collapsed and filtered. For each sample, productive Simpson clonality was calculated as the square root of Simpson's diversity index across productive rearrangements. Entries here come from immuneACCESS through TCRdb and include only in-frame sequences with V and J called. Some clones fail to appear in such tables; in the studies checked, an unresolved V gene covers under half of the shortfall, and the cause of the remainder is unknown. The D gene and trimming were derived from the DNA, and the V and J assignments and clone size from that table. Within this sample are around 150,000 clones, with around four fifths of them counted one time only. The ten top clones hold more than 7% of the sample.

The V gene is TRBV10-3 and the J gene is TRBJ2-3; D gene: possibly TRBD1, on 6 matching bases. The sequence was obtained from an elderly woman with active or convalescent COVID-19. The sample was peripheral blood. The CDR3 region reads CAISSGASTDTQYF. The DNA sequence reads TGTGCCATCAGCTCAGGGGCTAGCACAGATACGCAGTATTTT.